This entry concerns a single TCR beta chain. This entry belongs to a study of blood T cell repertoires in COVID-19. In the source study's methods: Amplification from reference gene primers served as the basis for estimated nucleated cell counts. The repertoire was sequenced with immunoSEQ multiplex PCR; TCRdb's copy has only in-frame clones and lacks some. V, J and clone size were drawn from that table, and D and trimming were deduced from the DNA. Of roughly 360,000 clones listed, roughly 90% are singletons. The CDR3 consists of 14 residues. Unmatched junction bases numbered 8, after V lost 6 bases and J lost 4 bases. Germline V gene data show CDR1 as SQVTM and CDR2 as ANQGSEA.

Material for sequencing was PBMCs or T cells enriched from blood (not recorded which). The V and J genes are TRBV29-1 and TRBJ1-1, with 10 bases identical to TRBD1. This sequence originates from a woman aged 25 to 39 with acute COVID-19. CDR3 nucleotides: TGCAGCGTGGGCCGGGACAGGGGTTCCACTGAAGCTTTCTTT. Translation gives CSVGRDRGSTEAFF.